These 5 T cell receptor beta chains came from one sample sequenced in a study of healthy donors' naive CD4 and CD8 T cells. Starting from around 470 ng of total RNA, TCR libraries were made with linear amplification. TCRdb recomputed calls from the reads with MiXCR, one row per CDR3 protein. The data contain about 180,000 distinct CDR3 sequences, 65% to 75% of them singletons. The sequenced material came from naive CD4+ and CD8+ T cells sorted from blood, pooled from several donors. The receptors were gathered from a pool of human donors in good health; the sample pools cells from several healthy donors.

V gene TRBV7-2 combines with J gene TRBJ2-3; D gene uncertain. Trimming cost V 5 bases and J 2 bases, with 14 bases left between them. Germline V CDR1 and CDR2: SGHTA, FQGNSA. The length of the CDR3 is 15 residues. CDR3 DNA sequence: TGTGCCAGCAGCCCACTTTCGGCCTTCACAGATACGCAGTATTTT. Its translation is CASSPLSAFTDTQYF.

The genes are TRBV29-1 and TRBJ2-5; D perhaps matches TRBD2 (5 bases). Germline values: CDR1 SQVTM, CDR2 ANQGSEA. The V and J ends lost 5 bases and 0 bases respectively, with 22 bases between them. This CDR3 comprises 17 residues. The CDR3 bases are TGCAGCGTTCGGACTGGAGAGGTCTGGCGGAACCAAGAGACCCAGTACTTC. It translates to CSVRTGEVWRNQETQYF.

V is TRBV11-2 and J is TRBJ2-7, with D maybe TRBD1 (6 bases). From germline, CDR1 is SGHAT and CDR2 FQNNGV. The CDR3 extends over 13 amino acids. Trimming removed 4 bases at V and 3 bases at J, with 10 bases between. CDR3 loop: CASSSGHGYEQYF. The DNA for the CDR3 is TGTGCCAGCAGCTCGGGACACGGCTACGAGCAGTACTTC.

This clonotype has only one observation. The chain is built from TRBV27 and TRBJ1-6; D call uncertain. Germline CDR1 reads MNHEY; CDR2 reads SMNVEV (reference sequence). The CDR3 length is 13 residues. Trimming removed 6 bases at V and 9 bases at J, with 12 bases between. This CDR3 reads CASSVTRGSPLHF. DNA of the CDR3: TGTGCCAGCAGCGTGACTCGGGGTTCACCCCTCCACTTT.

V usage is TRBV27 and J usage is TRBJ2-3; the D is unclear. Trimming took off 5 bases at V and 1 base at J, with 16 bases between the two ends. Germline CDR1 and CDR2: MNHEY and SMNVEV (reference sequence). The CDR3 runs 16 residues. The CDR3 protein is CASSPRHPSRTDTQYF. The CDR3 DNA sequence: TGTGCCAGCAGTCCAAGACATCCTTCCCGCACAGATACGCAGTATTTT.